This record covers a single TCR beta chain. This record belongs to a study of T cells in Graves' hyperthyroidism and ophthalmopathy. Germline values: CDR1 LNHDA, CDR2 SQIVND (reference sequence). The germline V and J ends were trimmed by 4 bases and 4 bases, with 11 bases remaining between them. The CDR3 has 14 amino acids. What was amplified from RNA transcripts were TCR beta CDR3 regions. Researchers ran a first-round RT-PCR on the TCR CDR3 using the HTBI primer set. MiXCR was run by TCRdb on the multiplex PCR reads, yielding one entry per CDR3 protein. The table lists roughly 750,000 distinct CDR3 sequences, 16% of them singletons.

The source is a man between 18 and 29 years old with Graves' hyperthyroidism. This chain uses TRBV19 with TRBJ2-1, with D unresolved. Source material: blood. CDR3 in DNA: TGTGCCAGTAGTACCCTCGGCAGATACAATGAGCAGTTCTTC. It is translated as CASSTLGRYNEQFF.